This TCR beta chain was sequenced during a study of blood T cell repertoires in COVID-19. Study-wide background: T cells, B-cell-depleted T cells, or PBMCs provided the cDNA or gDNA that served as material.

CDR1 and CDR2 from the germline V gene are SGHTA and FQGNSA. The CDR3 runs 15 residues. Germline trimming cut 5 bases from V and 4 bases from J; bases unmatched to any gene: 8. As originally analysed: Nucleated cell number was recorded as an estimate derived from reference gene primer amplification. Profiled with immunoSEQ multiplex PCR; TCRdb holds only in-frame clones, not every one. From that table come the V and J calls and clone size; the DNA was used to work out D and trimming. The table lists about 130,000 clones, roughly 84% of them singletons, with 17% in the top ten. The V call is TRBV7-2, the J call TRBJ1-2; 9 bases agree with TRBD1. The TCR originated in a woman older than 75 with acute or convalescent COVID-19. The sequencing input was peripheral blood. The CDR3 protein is CASSLRTGAPYGYTF. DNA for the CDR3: TGTGCCAGCAGCCTCCGGACAGGGGCCCCCTATGGCTACACCTTC.